One sample yielded the 30 T cell receptor beta chains listed below, sequenced in a study of response to subunit inactivated influenza vaccine. TCRdb fed the RT-PCR reads into MiXCR, producing one record per CDR3 protein. This table holds approximately 310,000 distinct CDR3 sequences, 21% found once. This sample comprised PBMCs from blood, obtained less than 22 months after vaccination. Receptors originate from a man aged 50 to 75 who received an inactivated influenza vaccine.

Only a few counts were recorded for this clonotype. The rearrangement links TRBV11-1 to TRBJ1-1, with D maybe TRBD1 (6 bases). The CDR3 is 15 amino acids. V was cut by 5 bases and J by 5 bases, with 18 bases left in between. Per the germline V gene, CDR1 is SGHAT and CDR2 is FQDESV (reference sequence). CDR3 sequence: CASSHPQGQGTEAFF. CDR3 bases: TGTGCCAGCAGCCATCCCCAGGGGCAGGGGACTGAAGCTTTCTTT. The full variable domain, rest sourced from reference TRBV11-1 and TRBJ1-1, is EAEVAQSPRYKITEKSQAVAFWCDPISGHATLYWYRQILGQGPELLVQFQDESVVDDSQLPKDRFSAERLKGVDSTLKIQPAELGDSAMYLCASSHPQGQGTEAFFGQGTRLTVV.

The V call is TRBV19, the J call TRBJ2-7; D might be TRBD2 (6 bases). V was trimmed by 3 bases and J by 3 bases, leaving 18 bases between them. CDR3 length: 16 amino acids. Germline lookup yields CDR1 LNHDA and CDR2 SQIVND (reference sequence). The CDR3 DNA reads as TGTGCCAGTAGTATGGCCGGGACCGGGACTTACTACGAGCAGTACTTC. This sequence encodes CASSMAGTGTYYEQYF.

Concerning this clonotype: This may be a read error, as it is one base from a much larger clone. V and J are TRBV29-1 and TRBJ1-2, with 7 bases fitting TRBD1. The CDR3 consists of 15 residues. In germline, CDR1 is SQVTM, CDR2 ANQGSEA. The CDR3 region has the DNA TGCAGCGCTGACACGGACAGGACTTTTAACTATGACTACACCTTC. Amino acid sequence: CSADTDRTFNYDYTF.

This clonotype appeared a few times. The chain links TRBV7-9 to TRBJ1-1; the match to TRBD1 covers 7 bases. The CDR3 length is 12 residues. After removal of 5 bases from V and 8 bases from J, the junction contained 5 bases not matched to a gene. From germline, CDR1 is SEHNR and CDR2 FQNEAQ (reference sequence). The chain's CDR3 is CASSPKTGEAFF. The DNA of the CDR3 is TGTGCCAGCAGCCCCAAGACAGGGGAAGCTTTCTTT. Variable domain in full (rest from reference TRBV7-9 and TRBJ1-1): DTGVSQNPRHKITKRGQNVTFRCDPISEHNRLYWYRQTLGQGPEFLTYFQNEAQLEKSRLLSDRFSAERPKGSFSTLEIQRTEQGDSAMYLCASSPKTGEAFFGQGTRLTVV.

The V call is TRBV4-2, the J call TRBJ1-1; 7 positions agree with TRBD1. Germline V CDR1 and CDR2: LGHNA, YNFKEQ. The CDR3 is 15 residues long. Unmatched junction bases numbered 6, after V lost 3 bases and J lost 2 bases. The CDR3 loop reads CASSQWGQTNTEAFF. CDR3 DNA sequence: TGTGCCAGCAGCCAGTGGGGACAGACTAACACTGAAGCTTTCTTT.

This clonotype appeared a few times. J is TRBJ2-2 and V is TRBV5-1; 7 bases are shared with TRBD2. The CDR3 spans 19 residues. The germline gives CDR1 SGHRS, CDR2 YFSETQ. V lost 0 bases and J lost 1; bases outside the gene matches: 12. CDR3 in amino acids: CASSLGWRGGFQNTGELFF. In nucleotides, the CDR3 is TGCGCCAGCAGCTTGGGATGGCGCGGGGGATTTCAGAACACCGGGGAGCTGTTTTTT.

This clonotype has more than one count but fewer than ten. J is TRBJ1-3 and V is TRBV12-3 or TRBV12-4; D perhaps matches TRBD1 (6 bases). Trimming stripped 7 bases from V and 3 bases from J, with 13 bases between. The CDR3 is 14 amino acids. The CDR3 DNA follows: TGTGCCAGCAACCCCAGGGGTGGTGGAAACACCATATATTTT. It specifies CASNPRGGGNTIYF.

The sample holds one count of this clonotype. This chain's CDR3 is CASREALQETQYF. The CDR3 nucleotides read TGCGCCAGCAGGGAGGCGCTCCAAGAGACCCAGTACTTC. The rearrangement joins TRBV5-1 to TRBJ2-5; TRBD2 is a possible D gene (5 bases). Between the trimmed V and J ends, which lost 5 bases and 1 base, there was a span of 9 bases. Germline lookup yields CDR1 SGHRS and CDR2 YFSETQ. The CDR3 contains 13 residues.

This clonotype was counted between two and nine times. The chain uses TRBV20-1 and TRBJ2-1; 9 bases fit TRBD2. Germline CDR1 and CDR2: DFQATT and SNEGSKA (reference sequence). The V segment lost 0 bases and the J segment 6 bases; nucleotides outside the gene matches: 3. The CDR3 runs to 14 residues. CDR3 sequence: CSARDAGGLNEQFF. DNA of the CDR3: TGCAGTGCTAGAGACGCGGGGGGGCTCAATGAGCAGTTCTTC.

The chain recombines TRBV20-1 with TRBJ1-1; a weak D match, TRBD1 (6 bases). V was pared by 1 base and J by 8 bases, with 11 bases between. The CDR3 loop spans 12 amino acids. Per germline, CDR1 DFQATT and CDR2 SNEGSKA (reference sequence). The CDR3 DNA reads TGCAGTGCTAGAGCGGCAGGGACAGAAGCTTTCTTT. Amino acids: CSARAAGTEAFF.

The rearrangement links TRBV20-1 to TRBJ1-1, with 10 bases that match TRBD1. Trimming removed 0 bases from V and 10 bases from J; junction bases left unmatched: 11. Germline CDR1 reads DFQATT; CDR2 reads SNEGSKA (reference sequence). The CDR3 has 15 residues. This chain's CDR3 is CSARDPGQGPRGAFF. DNA for the CDR3: TGCAGTGCTAGAGACCCGGGACAGGGGCCCCGCGGAGCTTTCTTT.

This clonotype was detected a few times. The chain links TRBV27 to TRBJ2-7; D possibly corresponds to TRBD1 (6 bases). Germline CDR1 MNHEY, CDR2 SMNVEV (reference sequence). V lost 6 bases, J lost 7 bases, and 19 bases lay in between. This CDR3 is 14 amino acids long. CDR3 amino acids: CASRTAGTPWEQYF. The CDR3 nucleotides are TGTGCCAGCAGAACAGCCGGGACACCTTGGGAGCAGTACTTC.

The chain combines TRBV6-2 or TRBV6-3 with TRBJ2-5; D is perhaps TRBD1 (5 bases). The V end was cut by 6 bases, the J end by 4 bases, with 18 bases between. This CDR3 has 15 residues. Germline CDR1 and CDR2: MNHEY and SVGEGT. Here the CDR3 DNA reads TGTGCCAGCAGAACCCGCCTGACCAGGGCAGAGACCCAGTACTTC. Translating it yields CASRTRLTRAETQYF.

In its sample, this clonotype was seen a few times. This chain joins TRBV20-1 and TRBJ2-5; D assignment may be TRBD1 or TRBD2 (5 bases each). This CDR3 contains 13 residues. Trimming removed 3 bases from V and 2 bases from J, with 10 bases in between. Germline CDR1 reads DFQATT; CDR2 reads SNEGSKA (reference sequence). This CDR3 reads CSASLGEQETQYF. DNA for the CDR3: TGCAGTGCTAGTTTGGGGGAGCAAGAGACCCAGTACTTC.

The chain carries TRBV7-9 and TRBJ2-3; D not resolved. The germline V gene has CDR1 SEHNR and CDR2 FQNEAQ (reference sequence). This CDR3 has 15 amino acids. The ends were cut back, 5 bases at V and 1 base at J, with 13 bases in the middle. CDR3 DNA sequence: TGTGCCAGCAGCCCCTCCGCGGTCGGCACAGATACGCAGTATTTT. Amino acids: CASSPSAVGTDTQYF.

The V gene is TRBV5-5, the J gene TRBJ1-2; the D gene is possibly TRBD1 (5 bases). The germline V and J ends were trimmed by 5 bases and 8 bases, with 19 bases remaining between them. The germline CDR1 and CDR2 sequences are SGHKS and YYEKEE (reference sequence). The CDR3 length is 14 residues. The CDR3 DNA follows: TGTGCCAGCAGTCCCCGGAGGGGCGCGAGAGGCTACACCTTC. This encodes CASSPRRGARGYTF.

This clonotype was picked up many times. V usage is TRBV27 and J usage is TRBJ1-1; D possibly corresponds to TRBD1 (5 bases). The CDR3 spans 18 residues. CDR1 is MNHEY and CDR2 is SMNVEV in the germline V gene (reference sequence). Trimming pared 6 bases from V and 2 bases from J, leaving 25 bases between. As DNA, the CDR3 is TGTGCCAGCAGCCCCGACAGTCGGTTGTCCAAAGCCAACACTGAAGCTTTCTTT. Amino acid sequence: CASSPDSRLSKANTEAFF.

The genes are TRBV29-1 and TRBJ2-7, with 11 bases matching TRBD1. Per the germline V gene, CDR1 is SQVTM and CDR2 is ANQGSEA. The trim removed 7 bases at V and 6 bases at J, leaving 11 bases unmatched. CDR3 length: 14 residues. This CDR3 reads CSAKVGTGGSEQYF. CDR3 DNA: TGCAGCGCAAAGGTTGGGACAGGGGGTAGCGAGCAGTACTTC.

This clonotype was seen a few times. The chain is built from TRBV9 and TRBJ2-5; perhaps TRBD1 as D (7 bases). The CDR3 is made up of 14 amino acids. V lost 3 bases, J lost 5 bases, and 14 bases lay in between. The germline gives CDR1 SGDLS, CDR2 YYNGEE. CDR3 nucleotide sequence: TGTGCCAGCAGCGCGACAGGGAGGAAGGAGACCCAGTACTTC. It yields the protein CASSATGRKETQYF.

The chain has TRBV30 and TRBJ1-1; weak D call: TRBD1 (6 bases). V was trimmed by 3 bases and J by 1 base, leaving 9 bases between them. The CDR3 runs 13 residues. Germline lookup yields CDR1 GTSNPN and CDR2 SVGIG (reference sequence). CDR3 amino acids: CAWSGQSNTEAFF. CDR3 sequence (DNA): TGTGCCTGGAGCGGACAGTCGAACACTGAAGCTTTCTTT.

This clonotype was seen more than once but under ten times. The rearrangement links TRBV5-1 to TRBJ2-2, with 12 bases lining up with TRBD2. Trimming took 4 bases from V and 2 from J; bases not matched to a gene: 9. Per germline, CDR1 SGHRS and CDR2 YFSETQ. The CDR3 spans 18 residues. DNA of the CDR3: TGCGCCAGCAGCGTGAATATACTAGCGGGAGGAAACACCGGGGAGCTGTTTTTT. Its protein product is CASSVNILAGGNTGELFF.

This clonotype was seen only a few times. The chain has TRBV12-3 or TRBV12-4 and TRBJ2-7; weak D call: TRBD1 (6 bases). The CDR3 runs 14 residues. The V gene lost 5 bases and the J gene lost 2 bases, with 13 bases spanning the gap. CDR3 sequence (DNA): TGTGCCAGCAGTCCCCGGGACATTACCTACGAGCAGTACTTC. This codes for CASSPRDITYEQYF.

The J gene is TRBJ2-5, the V gene TRBV29-1; D not resolved. The germline CDR1 and CDR2 sequences are SQVTM and ANQGSEA. The ends were cut back, 5 bases at V and 2 bases at J, with 12 bases in the middle. The CDR3 sequence is 13 residues long. This CDR3 reads CSVRKAPQETQYF. The CDR3 DNA reads TGCAGCGTTCGTAAGGCCCCACAAGAGACCCAGTACTTC. Drawing the rest from reference TRBV29-1 and TRBJ2-5, the complete variable domain is SAVISQKPSRDICQRGTSLTIQCQVDSQVTMMFWYRQQPGQSLTLIATANQGSEATYESGFVIDKFPISRPNLTFSTLTVSNMSPEDSSIYLCSVRKAPQETQYFGPGTRLLVL.

V and J are TRBV7-9 and TRBJ2-7; D is unresolved. Germline lookup yields CDR1 SEHNR and CDR2 FQNEAQ (reference sequence). Trimming took off 2 bases at V and 0 bases at J, with 11 bases between the two ends. The CDR3 totals 15 residues. CDR3 loop: CASSLYSTSSYEQYF. Written as DNA, the CDR3 is TGTGCCAGCAGCTTATATTCCACGAGCTCCTACGAGCAGTACTTC.

The chain joins TRBV19 to TRBJ2-1; 12 nucleotides align to TRBD2. The CDR3 is made up of 17 amino acids. V shed 6 bases, J shed 3 bases, and the junction held 9 bases outside the gene matches. Germline lookup yields CDR1 LNHDA and CDR2 SQIVND (reference sequence). The DNA for the CDR3 is TGTGCCAGTAGCCCTACGCCGGGACTAGCGGGCTACAATGAGCAGTTCTTC. Its translation: CASSPTPGLAGYNEQFF.

This clonotype has only a few counts. This rearrangement joins TRBV5-5 to TRBJ2-1, with a weak D call TRBD2 (5 bases). The CDR3 totals 14 residues. The germline gives CDR1 SGHKS, CDR2 YYEKEE (reference sequence). With 2 bases removed from V and 7 bases from J, the gap between germline ends came to 13 bases. The CDR3: CASSFELVRNEQFF. As DNA, the CDR3 is TGTGCCAGCAGCTTCGAACTAGTACGGAATGAGCAGTTCTTC.

A few counts support this clonotype. This rearrangement joins TRBV15 to TRBJ2-7, with D possibly being TRBD2 (6 bases). V was cut by 6 bases and J by 3 bases, with 15 bases left in between. This CDR3 has 14 residues. Germline CDR1 LNHNV, CDR2 YYDKDF (reference sequence). The CDR3 DNA sequence: TGTGCCACCAGTGGAGGGGCGACGAACTACGAGCAGTACTTC. It specifies CATSGGATNYEQYF.

The DNA for the CDR3 is TGTGCCAGCAGCCAAGGGGAGGCGAACACAGATACGCAGTATTTT. Protein: CASSQGEANTDTQYF. The chain carries TRBV3-1 and TRBJ2-3, with D possibly TRBD2 on 6 matching bases. Germline V gives CDR1 LGHDT, CDR2 YNNKEL (reference sequence). The CDR3 spans 15 residues. V was cut by 1 base and J by 2 bases, with 10 bases left in between.

The table lists this clonotype with many counts. The V call is TRBV5-1, the J call TRBJ1-1; 8 bases align to TRBD1. This CDR3 region has 14 residues. The trim removed 4 bases at V and 1 base at J, leaving 3 bases unmatched. Germline CDR1 reads SGHRS; CDR2 reads YFSETQ. The CDR3, as DNA: TGCGCCAGCAGCGAGGGACAGGCGAACACTGAAGCTTTCTTT. Residues: CASSEGQANTEAFF.

The chain is built from TRBV12-3 or TRBV12-4 and TRBJ2-3; D is perhaps TRBD1 (5 bases). This CDR3 spans 13 amino acids. The ends were cut back, 8 bases at V and 0 bases at J, with 9 bases in the middle. The CDR3 nucleotides read TGTGCCAGCGGACAAACTAGCACAGATACGCAGTATTTT. This translates into CASGQTSTDTQYF.